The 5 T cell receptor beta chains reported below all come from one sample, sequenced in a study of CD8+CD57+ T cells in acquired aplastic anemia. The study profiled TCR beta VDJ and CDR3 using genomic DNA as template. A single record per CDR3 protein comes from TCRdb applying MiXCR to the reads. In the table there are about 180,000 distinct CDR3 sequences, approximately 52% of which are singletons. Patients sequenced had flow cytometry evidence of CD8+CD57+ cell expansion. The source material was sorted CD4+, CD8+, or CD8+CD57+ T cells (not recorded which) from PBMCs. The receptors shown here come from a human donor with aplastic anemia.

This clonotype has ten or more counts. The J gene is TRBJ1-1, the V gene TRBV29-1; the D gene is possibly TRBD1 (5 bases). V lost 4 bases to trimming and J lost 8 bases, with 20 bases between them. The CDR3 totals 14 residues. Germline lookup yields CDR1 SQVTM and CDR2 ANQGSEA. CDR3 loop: CSVVGLGDPYEAFF. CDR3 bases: TGCAGCGTTGTTGGACTGGGGGACCCATACGAAGCTTTCTTT.

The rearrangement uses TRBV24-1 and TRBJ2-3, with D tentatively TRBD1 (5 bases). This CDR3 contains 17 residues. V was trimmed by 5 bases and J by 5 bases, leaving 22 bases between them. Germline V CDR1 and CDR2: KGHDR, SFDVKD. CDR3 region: CATSAPSGRDVGDTQYF. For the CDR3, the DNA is TGTGCCACCAGTGCCCCCTCCGGCAGGGATGTCGGAGATACGCAGTATTTT.

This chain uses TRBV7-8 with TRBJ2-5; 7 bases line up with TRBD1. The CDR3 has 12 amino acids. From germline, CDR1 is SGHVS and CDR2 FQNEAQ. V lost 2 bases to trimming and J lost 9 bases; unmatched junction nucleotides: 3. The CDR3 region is CASSLLQGAQYF. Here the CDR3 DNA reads TGTGCCAGCAGCTTACTCCAGGGGGCCCAGTACTTC.

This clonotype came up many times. In DNA, the CDR3 is TGTGCCAGTAGCCAAACCAAAGGGACCCAGTACTTC. The encoded protein is CASSQTKGTQYF. V usage is TRBV19 and J usage is TRBJ2-5; unclear D gene. The germline V and J ends were trimmed by 6 bases and 7 bases, with 12 bases remaining between them. The CDR3 is 12 residues long. Looked up from germline, CDR1 is LNHDA and CDR2 is SQIVND (reference sequence).

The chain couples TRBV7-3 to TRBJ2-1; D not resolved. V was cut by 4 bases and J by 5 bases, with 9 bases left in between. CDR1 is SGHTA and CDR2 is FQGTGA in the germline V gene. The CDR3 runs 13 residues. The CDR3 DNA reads TGTGCCAGCAGCTCACAGATTGACAATGAGCAGTTCTTC. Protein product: CASSSQIDNEQFF.